What follows is one T cell receptor (beta chain) and its context. No antigen is known for it. This specimen comes from a study of T-cell memory formation after mild COVID-19. At the level of the study: Clusters were largely donor specific. Notes on the study in general: Day 37-peaking second-wave clones had unconfirmed SARS-CoV-2 specificity. Pre-infection memory carried some responding clones, suggesting that cross-reactive memory joined.

The CDR3 consists of 13 residues. J lost 2 bases, V lost 6 bases, and 5 bases had no gene match. Germline loops: CDR1 SQVTM, CDR2 ANQGSEA. cDNA libraries for TCR alpha and TCR beta, carrying sample barcodes and UMIs, came from 5'RACE with constant-segment primers. TCRdb processed the 5' RACE reads anew with MiXCR; each CDR3 protein has one entry. The sample holds around 440,000 distinct CDR3 sequences, about 20% seen once. This clonotype was sampled from an adult woman who had mild COVID-19 (a few samples of this study predate the infection). Cell type and time point are not known. The sample consisted of PBMCs or a T cell subset sorted from them (not recorded which). The chain joins TRBV29-1 to TRBJ2-5; 8 bases align to TRBD1. CDR3 in amino acids: CSVRRGPQETQYF. The CDR3 DNA is TGCAGCGTCCGCAGGGGGCCTCAAGAGACCCAGTACTTC.